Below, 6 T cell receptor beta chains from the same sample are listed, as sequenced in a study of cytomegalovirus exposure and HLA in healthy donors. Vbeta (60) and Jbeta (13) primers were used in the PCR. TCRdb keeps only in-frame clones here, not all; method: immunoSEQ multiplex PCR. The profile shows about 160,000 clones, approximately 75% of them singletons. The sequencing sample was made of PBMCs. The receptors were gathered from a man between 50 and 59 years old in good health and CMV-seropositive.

DNA of the CDR3: TGCAGCGGTGCTGGAGGGCCCTACGAGCAGTACTTC. This gives the protein CSGAGGPYEQYF. The V and J genes are TRBV29-1 and TRBJ2-7; D is possibly TRBD2 (6 bases). Germline V gene data show CDR1 as SQVTM and CDR2 as ANQGSEA. The CDR3 spans 12 residues. V was clipped by 7 bases and J by 2 bases, with 12 bases between them.

CDR3 amino acids: CASSVYGGDNEQFF. DNA of the CDR3: TGTGCCAGCAGCGTATACGGGGGGGACAATGAGCAGTTCTTC. The chain recombines TRBV9 with TRBJ2-1; 8 bases map to TRBD2. Germline V gene sequence: CDR1 SGDLS, CDR2 YYNGEE. J gave up 5 bases and V 1 base, and 2 bases lay outside the gene matches. The CDR3 loop spans 14 amino acids.

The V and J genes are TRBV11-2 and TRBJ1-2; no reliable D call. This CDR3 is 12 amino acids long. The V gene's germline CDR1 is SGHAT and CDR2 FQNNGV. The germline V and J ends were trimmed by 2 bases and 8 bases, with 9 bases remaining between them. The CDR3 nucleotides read TGTGCCAGCAGCTTAAAGGCGGGGGGCTACACCTTC. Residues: CASSLKAGGYTF. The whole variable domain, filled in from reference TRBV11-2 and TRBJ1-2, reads EAGVAQSPRYKIIEKRQSVAFWCNPISGHATLYWYQQILGQGPKLLIQFQNNGVVDDSQLPKDRFSAERLKGVDSTLKIQPAKLEDSAVYLCASSLKAGGYTFGSGTRLTVV.

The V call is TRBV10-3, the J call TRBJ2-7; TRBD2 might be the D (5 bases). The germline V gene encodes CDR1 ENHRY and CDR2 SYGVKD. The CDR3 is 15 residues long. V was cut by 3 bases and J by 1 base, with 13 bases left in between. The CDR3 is CAISDLRVGSYEQYF. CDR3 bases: TGTGCCATCAGTGACCTGAGGGTAGGATCCTACGAGCAGTACTTC.

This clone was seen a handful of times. As DNA, the CDR3 is TGTGCCAGCAGTTTGGGGACTCTGGAGACCCAGTACTTC. Amino acids: CASSLGTLETQYF. This sequence joins TRBV28 and TRBJ2-5, with TRBD2 as a possible D gene (6 bases). The CDR3 totals 13 residues. V was shortened by 3 bases and J by 5 bases, with 10 bases between the two germline ends. CDR1 is MDHEN and CDR2 is SYDVKM in the germline V gene.

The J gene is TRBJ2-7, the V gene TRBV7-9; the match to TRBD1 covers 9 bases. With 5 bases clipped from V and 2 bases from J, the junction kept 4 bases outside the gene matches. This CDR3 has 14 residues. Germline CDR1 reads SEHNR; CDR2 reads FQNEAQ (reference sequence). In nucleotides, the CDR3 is TGTGCCAGCAGCACCGGGACAGGGCCCTACGAGCAGTACTTC. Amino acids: CASSTGTGPYEQYF.